The 7 T cell receptor beta chains in this list originate from one sample, sequenced in a study of beta chain features in type 1 diabetes. Expressed TCRB transcripts were sequenced because the isolated RNA had all been reverse transcribed beforehand. TCRdb's copy holds only in-frame clones and misses some; the assay was immunoSEQ multiplex PCR. The repertoire has 35,000 to 50,000 clones, around 50% of them found once; the top ten carry about 0.25%. The specimen sequenced was stem cell memory CD4+ T cells from blood. The receptors come from a woman in her 30s in good health.

V usage is TRBV7-2 and J usage is TRBJ2-6; the match to TRBD1 covers 10 bases. Per the germline V gene, CDR1 is SGHTA and CDR2 is FQGNSA. The CDR3 is made up of 17 amino acids. Germline trimming cut 5 bases from V and 2 bases from J; bases unmatched to any gene: 6. The CDR3 sequence: CASSKTGGAPGANVLTF. CDR3 nucleotide sequence: TGTGCCAGCAGCAAGACAGGGGGCGCCCCTGGGGCCAACGTCCTGACTTTC. The variable domain in full, with the rest retrieved from reference TRBV7-2 and TRBJ2-6, is GAGVSQSPSNKVTEKGKDVELRCDPISGHTALYWYRQSLGQGLEFLIYFQGNSAPDKSGLPSDRFSAERTGGSVSTLTIQRTQQEDSAVYLCASSKTGGAPGANVLTFGAGSRLTVL.

The V and J genes are TRBV6-1 and TRBJ2-5; weak D call: TRBD2 (6 bases). The CDR3 extends over 13 amino acids. The germline V and J ends were trimmed by 4 bases and 4 bases, with 10 bases remaining between them. The germline gives CDR1 MNHNS, CDR2 SASEGT. The CDR3 DNA reads TGTGCCAGCAGTGGGGACTTCGGAGAGACCCAGTACTTC. Translating gives CASSGDFGETQYF.

A few counts support this clone. The chain couples TRBV7-3 to TRBJ1-1; 10 nucleotides line up with TRBD1. The CDR3 extends over 14 amino acids. V dropped 3 bases and J dropped 3; count of bases not matched to a gene: 1. Germline V CDR1 and CDR2: SGHTA, FQGTGA. This CDR3 reads CASSLGQGHTEAFF. The CDR3 nucleotides are TGTGCCAGCAGCTTGGGACAGGGGCACACTGAAGCTTTCTTT.

The J gene is TRBJ2-2, the V gene TRBV28; 10 bases are shared with TRBD2. This CDR3 spans 14 amino acids. The J segment lost 4 bases and the V segment lost 7 bases, leaving 3 bases of the junction unmatched. The germline V gene encodes CDR1 MDHEN and CDR2 SYDVKM. For the CDR3, the DNA is TGTGCCAGCACTAGCGGGAGTTTCACCGGGGAGCTGTTTTTT. It encodes CASTSGSFTGELFF.

This clone turned up a few times. This chain connects TRBV7-2 to TRBJ1-4; tentatively, D is TRBD1 (6 bases). The CDR3 runs 13 residues. V was pared by 2 bases and J by 7 bases, with 8 bases between. Germline V gene data show CDR1 as SGHTA and CDR2 as FQGNSA. The chain's CDR3 is CASSLLQGEKLFF. In DNA, the CDR3 is TGTGCCAGCAGCTTACTACAGGGTGAAAAACTGTTTTTT.

This clone showed up just once. V usage is TRBV14 and J usage is TRBJ2-2; possibly TRBD2 for D (5 bases). Deletions cut 7 bases from V and 5 bases from J, with 14 bases between. The CDR3 is 14 residues long. Germline V gene data show CDR1 as SGHDN and CDR2 as FVKESK. The CDR3 protein is CASTHVGGTGELFF. CDR3 in DNA: TGTGCCAGCACCCATGTTGGAGGTACCGGGGAGCTGTTTTTT.

This chain uses TRBV10-1 with TRBJ2-3; 9 bases are shared with TRBD1. The CDR3 sequence is 15 residues long. Unmatched junction bases numbered 7, after V lost 5 bases and J lost 4 bases. Per germline, CDR1 WNHNN and CDR2 SYGVQD (reference sequence). The CDR3 sequence: CASSFWDRDADTQYF. The DNA for the CDR3 is TGCGCCAGCAGTTTTTGGGACAGGGATGCAGATACGCAGTATTTT.